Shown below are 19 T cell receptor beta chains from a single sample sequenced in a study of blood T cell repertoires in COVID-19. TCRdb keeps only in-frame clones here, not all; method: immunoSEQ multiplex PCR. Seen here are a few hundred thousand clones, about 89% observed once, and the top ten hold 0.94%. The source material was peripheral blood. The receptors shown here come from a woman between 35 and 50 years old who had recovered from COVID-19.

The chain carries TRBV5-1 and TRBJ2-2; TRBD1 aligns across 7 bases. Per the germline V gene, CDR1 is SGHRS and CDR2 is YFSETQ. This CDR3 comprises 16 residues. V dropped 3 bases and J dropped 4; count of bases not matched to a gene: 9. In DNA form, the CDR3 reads TGCGCCAGCAGCTCGACAGGGTTTTGGGGCACCGGGGAGCTGTTTTTT. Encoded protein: CASSSTGFWGTGELFF.

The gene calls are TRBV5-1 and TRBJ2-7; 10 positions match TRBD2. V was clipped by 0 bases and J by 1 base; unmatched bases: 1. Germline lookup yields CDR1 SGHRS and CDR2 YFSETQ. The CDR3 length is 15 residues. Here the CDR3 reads CASSLAGLASYEQYF. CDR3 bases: TGCGCCAGCAGCTTGGCGGGACTAGCGTCCTACGAGCAGTACTTC.

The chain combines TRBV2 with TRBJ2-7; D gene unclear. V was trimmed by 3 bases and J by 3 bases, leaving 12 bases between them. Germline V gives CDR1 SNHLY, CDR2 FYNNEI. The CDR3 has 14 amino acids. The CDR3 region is CASSESPRLYEQYF. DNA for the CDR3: TGTGCCAGCAGTGAGAGTCCCAGACTCTACGAGCAGTACTTC.

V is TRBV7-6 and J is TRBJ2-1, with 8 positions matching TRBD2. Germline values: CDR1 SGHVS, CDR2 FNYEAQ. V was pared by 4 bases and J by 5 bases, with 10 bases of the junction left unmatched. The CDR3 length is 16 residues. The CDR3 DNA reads TGTGCCAGCAGCTCGGAGACTAGCGCCTCTAACAATGAGCAGTTCTTC. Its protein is CASSSETSASNNEQFF.

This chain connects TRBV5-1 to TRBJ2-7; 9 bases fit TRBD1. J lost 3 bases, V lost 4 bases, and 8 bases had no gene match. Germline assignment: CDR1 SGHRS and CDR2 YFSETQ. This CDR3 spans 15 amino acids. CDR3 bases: TGCGCCAGCAGCGCGCCGGGACAGGGACACTACGAGCAGTACTTC. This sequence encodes CASSAPGQGHYEQYF.

CDR3 protein: CASSQRGYEQFF. The CDR3 bases are TGTGCCAGCAGCCAAAGGGGTTATGAGCAGTTCTTC. This chain joins TRBV14 and TRBJ2-1; D might be TRBD1 (5 bases). This CDR3 is 12 amino acids long. The V gene lost 2 bases and the J gene lost 8 bases, with 7 bases spanning the gap. The germline CDR1 and CDR2 sequences are SGHDN and FVKESK. The whole variable domain, filled in from reference TRBV14 and TRBJ2-1, reads EAGVTQFPSHSVIEKGQTVTLRCDPISGHDNLYWYRRVMGKEIKFLLHFVKESKQDESGMPNNRFLAERTGGTYSTLKVQPAELEDSGVYFCASSQRGYEQFFGPGTRLTVL.

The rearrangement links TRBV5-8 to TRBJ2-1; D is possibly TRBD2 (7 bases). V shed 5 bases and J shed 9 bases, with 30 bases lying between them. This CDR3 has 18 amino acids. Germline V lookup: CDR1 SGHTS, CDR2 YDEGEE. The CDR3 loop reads CASSRRTVAGETGGEQFF. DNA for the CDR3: TGTGCCAGCAGTCGCCGGACAGTTGCGGGAGAAACGGGGGGTGAGCAGTTCTTC.

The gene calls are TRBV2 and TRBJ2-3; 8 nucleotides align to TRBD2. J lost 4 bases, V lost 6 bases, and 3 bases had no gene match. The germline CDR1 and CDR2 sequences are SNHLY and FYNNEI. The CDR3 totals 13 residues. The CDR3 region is CASRRGESDTQYF. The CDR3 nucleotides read TGTGCCAGCAGGCGGGGGGAGTCAGATACGCAGTATTTT.

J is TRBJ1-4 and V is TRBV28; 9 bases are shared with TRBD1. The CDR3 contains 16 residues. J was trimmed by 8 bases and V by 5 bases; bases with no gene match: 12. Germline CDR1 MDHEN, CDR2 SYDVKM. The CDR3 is CASSPTPTGGYEKLFF. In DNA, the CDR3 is TGTGCCAGCAGTCCAACTCCGACAGGGGGATACGAAAAACTGTTTTTT.

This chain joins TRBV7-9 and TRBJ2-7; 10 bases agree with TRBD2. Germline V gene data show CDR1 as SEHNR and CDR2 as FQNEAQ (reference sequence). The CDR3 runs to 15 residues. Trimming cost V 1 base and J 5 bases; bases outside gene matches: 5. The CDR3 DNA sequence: TGTGCCAGCAGCTTAGAAGCGGGAGGGTCCCACGAGCAGTACTTC. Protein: CASSLEAGGSHEQYF.

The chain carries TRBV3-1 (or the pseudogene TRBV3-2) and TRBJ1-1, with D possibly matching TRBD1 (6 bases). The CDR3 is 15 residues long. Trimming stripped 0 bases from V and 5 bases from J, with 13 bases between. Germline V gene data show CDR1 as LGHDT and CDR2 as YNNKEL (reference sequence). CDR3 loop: CASSQDRLRGTEAFF. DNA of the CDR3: TGTGCCAGCAGCCAAGATCGTCTAAGGGGGACTGAAGCTTTCTTT.

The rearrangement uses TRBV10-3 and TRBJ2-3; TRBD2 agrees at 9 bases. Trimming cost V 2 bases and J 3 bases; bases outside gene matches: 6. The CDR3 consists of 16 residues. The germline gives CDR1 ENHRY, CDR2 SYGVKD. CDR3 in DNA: TGTGCCATCAGTGAGGCTAGCGGGACGCTGACAGATACGCAGTATTTT. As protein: CAISEASGTLTDTQYF.

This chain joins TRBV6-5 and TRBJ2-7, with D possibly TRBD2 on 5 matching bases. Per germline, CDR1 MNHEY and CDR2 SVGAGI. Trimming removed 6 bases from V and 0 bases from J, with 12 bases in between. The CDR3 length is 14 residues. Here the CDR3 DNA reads TGTGCCAGCAGAACGCGGGCCCTCTCCTACGAGCAGTACTTC. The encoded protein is CASRTRALSYEQYF.

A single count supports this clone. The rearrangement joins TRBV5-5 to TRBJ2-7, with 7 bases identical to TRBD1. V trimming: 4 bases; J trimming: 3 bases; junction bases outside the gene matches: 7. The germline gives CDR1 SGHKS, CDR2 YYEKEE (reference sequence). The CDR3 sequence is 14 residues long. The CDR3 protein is CASSHRDRIYEQYF. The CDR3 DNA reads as TGTGCCAGCAGCCACCGGGACAGAATCTACGAGCAGTACTTC. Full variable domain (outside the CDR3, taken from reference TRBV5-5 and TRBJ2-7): DAGVTQSPTHLIKTRGQQVTLRCSPISGHKSVSWYQQVLGQGPQFIFQYYEKEERGRGNFPDRFSARQFPNYSSELNVNALLLGDSALYLCASSHRDRIYEQYFGPGTRLTVT.

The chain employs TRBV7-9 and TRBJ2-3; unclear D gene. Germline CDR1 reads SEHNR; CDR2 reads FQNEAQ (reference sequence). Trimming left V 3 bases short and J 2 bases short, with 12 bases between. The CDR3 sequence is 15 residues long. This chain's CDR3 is CASSFGRLITDTQYF. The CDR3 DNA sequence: TGTGCCAGCAGCTTCGGCCGACTGATCACAGATACGCAGTATTTT.

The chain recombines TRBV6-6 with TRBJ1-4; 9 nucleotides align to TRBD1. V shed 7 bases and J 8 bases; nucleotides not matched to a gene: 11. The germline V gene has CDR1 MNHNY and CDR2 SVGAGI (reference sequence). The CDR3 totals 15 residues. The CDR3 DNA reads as TGTGCCAGCAACAACCCGGGACAGGGTAACGAAAAACTGTTTTTT. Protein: CASNNPGQGNEKLFF.

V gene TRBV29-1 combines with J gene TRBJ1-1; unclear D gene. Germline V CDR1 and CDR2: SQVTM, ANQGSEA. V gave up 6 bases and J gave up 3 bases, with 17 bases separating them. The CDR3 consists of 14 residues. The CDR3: CSVRSGSLDTEAFF. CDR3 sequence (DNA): TGCAGCGTGAGATCGGGATCACTTGACACTGAAGCTTTCTTT.

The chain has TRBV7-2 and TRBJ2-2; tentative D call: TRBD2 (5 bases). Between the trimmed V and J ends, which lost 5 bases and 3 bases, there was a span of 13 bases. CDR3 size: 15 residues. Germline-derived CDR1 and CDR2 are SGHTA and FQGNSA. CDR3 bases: TGTGCCAGCAGCCCTCAGAGGGCGGACACCGGGGAGCTGTTTTTT. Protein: CASSPQRADTGELFF.

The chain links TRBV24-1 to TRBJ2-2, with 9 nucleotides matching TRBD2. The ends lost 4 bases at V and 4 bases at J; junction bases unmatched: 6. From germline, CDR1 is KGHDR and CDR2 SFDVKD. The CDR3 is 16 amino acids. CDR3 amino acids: CATSDPGLAGTGELFF. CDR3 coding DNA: TGTGCCACCAGTGACCCGGGACTAGCAGGCACCGGGGAGCTGTTTTTT.